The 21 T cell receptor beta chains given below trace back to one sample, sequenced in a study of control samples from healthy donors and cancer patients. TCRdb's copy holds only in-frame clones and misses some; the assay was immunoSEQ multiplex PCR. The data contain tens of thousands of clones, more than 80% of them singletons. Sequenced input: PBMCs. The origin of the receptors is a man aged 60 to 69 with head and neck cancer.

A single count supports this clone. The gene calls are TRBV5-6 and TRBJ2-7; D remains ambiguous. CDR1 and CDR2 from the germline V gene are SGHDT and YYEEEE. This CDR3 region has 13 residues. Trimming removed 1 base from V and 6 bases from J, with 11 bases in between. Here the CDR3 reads CASSLRRSREQYV. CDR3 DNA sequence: TGTGCCAGCAGCTTGAGGAGAAGTCGCGAGCAGTACGTC.

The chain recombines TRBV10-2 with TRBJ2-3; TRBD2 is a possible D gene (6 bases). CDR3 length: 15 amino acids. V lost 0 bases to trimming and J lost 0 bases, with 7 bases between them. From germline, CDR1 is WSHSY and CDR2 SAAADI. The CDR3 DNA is TGCGCCAGCAGTGAGTCTAGCGGTAGCACAGATACGCAGTATTTT. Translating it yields CASSESSGSTDTQYF.

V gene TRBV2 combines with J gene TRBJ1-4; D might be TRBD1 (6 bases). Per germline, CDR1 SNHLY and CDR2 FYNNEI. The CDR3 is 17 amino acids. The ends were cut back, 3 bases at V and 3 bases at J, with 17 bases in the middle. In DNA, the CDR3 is TGTGCCAGCAGTGACTCACAAACAGGGAGGGCTAATGAAAAACTGTTTTTT. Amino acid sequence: CASSDSQTGRANEKLFF.

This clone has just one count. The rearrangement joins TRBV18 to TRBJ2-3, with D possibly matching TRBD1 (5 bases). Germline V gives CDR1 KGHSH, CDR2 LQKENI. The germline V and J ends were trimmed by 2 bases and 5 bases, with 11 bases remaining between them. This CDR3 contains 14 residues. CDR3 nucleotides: TGTGCCAGCTCACCAAGGGGCTCCGGAGATACGCAGTATTTT. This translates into CASSPRGSGDTQYF.

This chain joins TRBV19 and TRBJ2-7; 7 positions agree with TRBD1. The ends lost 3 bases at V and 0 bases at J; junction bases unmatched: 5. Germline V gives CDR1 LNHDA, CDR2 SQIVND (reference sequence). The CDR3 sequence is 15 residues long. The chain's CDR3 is CASSIGTASSYEQYF. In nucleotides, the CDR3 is TGTGCCAGTAGTATTGGGACAGCAAGCTCCTACGAGCAGTACTTC.

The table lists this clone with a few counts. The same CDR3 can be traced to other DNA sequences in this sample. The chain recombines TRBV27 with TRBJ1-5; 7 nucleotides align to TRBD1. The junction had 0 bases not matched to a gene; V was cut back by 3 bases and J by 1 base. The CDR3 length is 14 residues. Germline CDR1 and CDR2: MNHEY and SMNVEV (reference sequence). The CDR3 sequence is CASSLTGSNQPQHF. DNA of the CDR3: TGTGCCAGCAGTTTGACAGGGAGCAATCAGCCCCAGCATTTT.

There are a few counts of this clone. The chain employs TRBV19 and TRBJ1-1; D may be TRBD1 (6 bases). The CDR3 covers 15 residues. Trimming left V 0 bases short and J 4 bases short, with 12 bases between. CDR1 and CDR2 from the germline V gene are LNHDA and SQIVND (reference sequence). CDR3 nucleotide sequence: TGTGCCAGTAGTATAGATGGGGGCAGGGGCACTGAAGCTTTCTTT. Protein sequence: CASSIDGGRGTEAFF.

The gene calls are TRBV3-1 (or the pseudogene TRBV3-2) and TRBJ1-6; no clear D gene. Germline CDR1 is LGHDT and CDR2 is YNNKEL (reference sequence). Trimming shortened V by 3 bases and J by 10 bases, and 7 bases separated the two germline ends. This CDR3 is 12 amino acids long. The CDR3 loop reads CASSHGFSPLHF. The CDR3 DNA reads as TGTGCCAGCAGCCATGGGTTCTCACCCCTCCACTTT.

CDR3 nucleotides: TGTGCCAGCAGTGAAGCGAAGACAGGGGACAATCAGCCCCAGCATTTT. This codes for CASSEAKTGDNQPQHF. The genes are TRBV6-1 and TRBJ1-5, with 8 nucleotides matching TRBD1. CDR3 size: 16 residues. J was trimmed by 3 bases and V by 0 bases; bases with no gene match: 4. CDR1 and CDR2 (germline): MNHNS, SASEGT.

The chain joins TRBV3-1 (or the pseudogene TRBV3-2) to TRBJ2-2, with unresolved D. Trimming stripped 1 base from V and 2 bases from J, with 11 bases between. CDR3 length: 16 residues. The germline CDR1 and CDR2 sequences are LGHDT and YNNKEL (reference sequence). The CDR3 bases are TGTGCCAGCAGCCAAGGCTCAGGACCAAACACCGGGGAGCTGTTTTTT. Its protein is CASSQGSGPNTGELFF.

Written as DNA, the CDR3 is TGTGCCAGCCACCGACAGGCCAACAATGAGCAGTTCTTC. Its protein product is CASHRQANNEQFF. The rearrangement links TRBV6-5 to TRBJ2-1; D might be TRBD1 (6 bases). The CDR3 sequence is 13 residues long. CDR1 MNHEY and CDR2 SVGAGI come from the germline V gene. Trimming took 8 bases from V and 5 from J, leaving 13 bases between them.

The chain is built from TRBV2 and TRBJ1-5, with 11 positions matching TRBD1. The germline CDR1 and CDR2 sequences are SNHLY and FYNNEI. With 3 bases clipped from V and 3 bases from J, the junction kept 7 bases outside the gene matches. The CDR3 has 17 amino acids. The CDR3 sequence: CASSDLGQGADNQPQHF. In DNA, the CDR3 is TGTGCCAGCAGTGACCTTGGACAGGGGGCTGACAATCAGCCCCAGCATTTT.

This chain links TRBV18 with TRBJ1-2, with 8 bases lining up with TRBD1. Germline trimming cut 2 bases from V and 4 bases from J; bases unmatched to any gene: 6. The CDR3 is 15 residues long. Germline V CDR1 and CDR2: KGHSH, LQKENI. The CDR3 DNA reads TGTGCCAGCTCACCAAGTAGACAGGGGTTCTATGGCTACACCTTC. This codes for CASSPSRQGFYGYTF.

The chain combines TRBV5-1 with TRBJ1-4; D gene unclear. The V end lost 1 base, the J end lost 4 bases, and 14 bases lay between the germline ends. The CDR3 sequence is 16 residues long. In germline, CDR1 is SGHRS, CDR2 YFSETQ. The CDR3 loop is CASSLYGTTNNEKLFF. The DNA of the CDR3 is TGCGCCAGCAGCTTGTACGGAACCACTAATAATGAAAAACTGTTTTTT.

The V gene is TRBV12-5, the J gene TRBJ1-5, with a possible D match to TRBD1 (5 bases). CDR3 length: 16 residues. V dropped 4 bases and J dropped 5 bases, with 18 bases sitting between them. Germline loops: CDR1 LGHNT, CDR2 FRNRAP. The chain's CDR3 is CASGSPGGESYQPQHF. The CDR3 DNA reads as TGTGCTAGTGGTTCTCCTGGGGGAGAGAGTTATCAGCCCCAGCATTTT.

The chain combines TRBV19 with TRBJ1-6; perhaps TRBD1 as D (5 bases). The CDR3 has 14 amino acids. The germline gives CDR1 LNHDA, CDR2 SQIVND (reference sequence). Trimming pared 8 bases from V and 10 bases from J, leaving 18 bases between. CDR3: CASCRDPPRSPLHF. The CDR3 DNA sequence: TGTGCCAGTTGCCGGGACCCCCCACGGTCACCCCTCCACTTT.

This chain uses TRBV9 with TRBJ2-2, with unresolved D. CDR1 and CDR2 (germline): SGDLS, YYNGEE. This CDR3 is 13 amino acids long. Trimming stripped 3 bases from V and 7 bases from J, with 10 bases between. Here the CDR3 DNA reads TGTGCCAGCAGCGCGACTGTTCACGGGGAGCTGTTTTTT. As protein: CASSATVHGELFF. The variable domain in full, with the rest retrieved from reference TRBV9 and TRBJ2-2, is DSGVTQTPKHLITATGQRVTLRCSPRSGDLSVYWYQQSLDQGLQFLIQYYNGEERAKGNILERFSAQQFPDLHSELNLSSLELGDSALYFCASSATVHGELFFGEGSRLTVL.

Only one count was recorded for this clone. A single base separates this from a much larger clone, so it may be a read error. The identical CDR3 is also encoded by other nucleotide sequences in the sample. The CDR3 sequence: CASRREGSGEQFF. CDR3 coding DNA: TGTGCCAGTAGACGGGAGGGTTCTGGTGAGCAGTTCTTC. This chain links TRBV19 with TRBJ2-1; 8 nucleotides line up with TRBD2. Germline values: CDR1 LNHDA, CDR2 SQIVND (reference sequence). The CDR3 contains 13 residues. J gave up 9 bases and V 6 bases, and 7 bases lay outside the gene matches.

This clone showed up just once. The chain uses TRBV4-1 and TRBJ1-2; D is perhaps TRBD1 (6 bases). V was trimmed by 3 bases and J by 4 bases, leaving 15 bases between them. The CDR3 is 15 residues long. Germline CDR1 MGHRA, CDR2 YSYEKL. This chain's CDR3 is CASSQRGDTSYGYTF. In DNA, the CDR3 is TGCGCCAGCAGCCAGAGGGGGGACACTTCCTATGGCTACACCTTC.

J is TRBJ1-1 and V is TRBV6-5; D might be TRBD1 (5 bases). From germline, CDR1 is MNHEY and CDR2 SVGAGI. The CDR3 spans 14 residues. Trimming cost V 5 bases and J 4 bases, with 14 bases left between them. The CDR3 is CASSTPGLFTEAFF. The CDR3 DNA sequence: TGTGCCAGCAGTACCCCAGGGCTATTCACTGAAGCTTTCTTT.

The CDR3 sequence is CAWSVTGSRSGANVLTF. CDR3 nucleotide sequence: TGTGCCTGGAGTGTAACAGGGAGCCGCTCTGGGGCCAACGTCCTGACTTTC. V is TRBV30 and J is TRBJ2-6, with a possible D match to TRBD1 (6 bases). The CDR3 is made up of 17 amino acids. The germline V gene has CDR1 GTSNPN and CDR2 SVGIG (reference sequence). The V end lost 0 bases, the J end lost 0 bases, and 12 bases lay between the germline ends.